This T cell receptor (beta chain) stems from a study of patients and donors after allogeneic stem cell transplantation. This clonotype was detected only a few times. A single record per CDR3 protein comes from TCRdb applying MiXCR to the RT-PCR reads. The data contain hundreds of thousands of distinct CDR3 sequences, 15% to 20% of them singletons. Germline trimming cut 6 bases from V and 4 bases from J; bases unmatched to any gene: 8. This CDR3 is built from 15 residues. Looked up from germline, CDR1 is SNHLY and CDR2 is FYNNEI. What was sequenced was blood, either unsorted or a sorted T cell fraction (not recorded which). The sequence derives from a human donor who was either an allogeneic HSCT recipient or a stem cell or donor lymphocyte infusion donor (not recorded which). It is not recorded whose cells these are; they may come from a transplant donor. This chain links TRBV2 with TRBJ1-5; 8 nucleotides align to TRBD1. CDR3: CASRGQGSGNQPQHF. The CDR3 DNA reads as TGTGCCAGCAGAGGACAGGGAAGTGGGAATCAGCCCCAGCATTTT.